A selection of T cell receptor beta chains follows, all from one sample in a study of blood T cell repertoires in COVID-19. TCRdb's copy holds only in-frame clones and misses some; the assay was immunoSEQ multiplex PCR. The sample includes about 150,000 clones, 75% to 90% of them seen just once. Input material: peripheral blood. The source of these receptors is a woman aged 40 to 49 with acute or convalescent COVID-19. CDR3s leave out the opening cysteine and the closing phenylalanine or tryptophan. Expanded clones are given a class, and other clones once, few, many or no size at all.

size | J | V | CDR3
. | TRBJ2-1 | TRBV5-1 | ASRGTTLTHNEQF
. | TRBJ2-4 | TRBV30 | AWSPHTHDIQY
. | TRBJ1-6 | TRBV10-3 | AVAGQGNSPLH
. | TRBJ2-7 | TRBV27 | ASSLFASSYEQY
. | TRBJ2-7 | TRBV19 | ASSIGQAESYEQY
. | TRBJ2-3 | TRBV19 | ASSPGQGPSTDTQY
once | TRBJ1-6 | TRBV5-6 | ASSRDTSSALH
. | TRBJ2-6 | TRBV18 | ASSPGTGEAGANVLT
. | TRBJ1-1 | TRBV9 | ASSPLEGALATEAF
once | TRBJ2-7 | TRBV4-2 | ASSQDSPREASYEQY
. | TRBJ2-2 | TRBV27 | ASSALQGNTGELF
. | TRBJ2-7 | TRBV11-2 | ASSMGQPRLGEQY
once | TRBJ1-1 | TRBV5-5 | ASILGGWNTEAF
. | TRBJ2-7 | TRBV10-1 | ASSEGGKGSGTFEQY
. | TRBJ2-7 | TRBV28 | ASSSDIAGRNEQY
. | TRBJ1-6 | TRBV25-1 | ASSESFCIGQENSPLH
. | TRBJ2-7 | TRBV14 | ASSQGGSSYEQY
. | TRBJ2-2 | TRBV2 | ASRDSGWTGELF
. | TRBJ2-2 | TRBV30 | AWSEAENTGELF
. | TRBJ2-7 | TRBV28 | ASSYDRVDYEQY
. | TRBJ1-1 | TRBV21-1 | ASSRLGGGTEAF
. | TRBJ1-1 | TRBV7-9 | ASSSAGGVRNTEAF
. | TRBJ2-1 | TRBV24-1 | ATSNLASSNEQF
. | TRBJ1-5 | TRBV23-1 | ASSLDRDSNQPQH
many | TRBJ1-1 | TRBV11-2 | ASSLWTGTEAF
. | TRBJ2-3 | TRBV7-3 | ASSSKSLGGGRTDTQY
. | TRBJ2-7 | TRBV7-2 | ASSTDRYRSYEQY
. | TRBJ2-7 | TRBV5-1 | ASSLAGTAYEQY
once | TRBJ2-1 | TRBV29-1 | SVGQSNEQF
. | TRBJ2-1 | TRBV21-1 | ASSRKLAGGPNEQF
once | TRBJ2-1 | TRBV30 | AWSEGTSGYNEQF
once | TRBJ1-4 | TRBV5-1 | ASSSAGSTATNEKLF
. | TRBJ2-1 | TRBV30 | AWRIAGGNEQF
. | TRBJ2-5 | TRBV3-1/TRBV3-2 | ASSQRGTDQETQY
. | TRBJ1-5 | TRBV18 | ASSPGGNQPQH
. | TRBJ2-2 | TRBV19 | ASRREHLTGFTGELF
. | TRBJ1-6 | TRBV6-5 | ASSHRVADNSPLH
. | TRBJ1-2 | TRBV27 | ASSPNVGGGIYGYT
. | TRBJ2-2 | TRBV14 | ASPRGPGTGELF
. | TRBJ1-1 | TRBV24-1 | ATSDAGQGNTEAF
. | TRBJ2-1 | TRBV19 | ASRGLAGYNEQF
. | TRBJ1-4 | TRBV12-3/TRBV12-4 | ASSSQGAKLF
once | TRBJ2-1 | TRBV7-9 | ASSSKTGTAYNEQF
. | TRBJ1-2 | TRBV27 | ASSLSLGQGWNFYGYT
. | TRBJ1-6 | TRBV3-1/TRBV3-2 | ASKMGHENSPLH
. | TRBJ1-2 | TRBV7-2 | ASSLRTDRRYGYT
. | TRBJ2-3 | TRBV3-1/TRBV3-2 | ASSQGTTSSTQY
. | TRBJ2-3 | TRBV5-5 | ASSMGTSGGLWQY
once | TRBJ1-1 | TRBV27 | ASSLLGEGTEAF